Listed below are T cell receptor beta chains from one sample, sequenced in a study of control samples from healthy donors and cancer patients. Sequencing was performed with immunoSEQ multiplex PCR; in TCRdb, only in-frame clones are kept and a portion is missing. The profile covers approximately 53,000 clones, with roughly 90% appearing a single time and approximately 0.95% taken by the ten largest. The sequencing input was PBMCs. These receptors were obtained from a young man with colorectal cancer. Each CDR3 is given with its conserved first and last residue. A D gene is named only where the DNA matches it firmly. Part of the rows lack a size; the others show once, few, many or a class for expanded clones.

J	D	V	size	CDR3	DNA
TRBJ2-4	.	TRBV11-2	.	CASNQGNLGAKNIQYF	TGTGCCAGCAACCAGGGAAACCTGGGGGCCAAAAACATTCAGTACTTC
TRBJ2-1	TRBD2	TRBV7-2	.	CASSVPGLAGYNEQFF	TGTGCCAGCAGCGTACCGGGACTAGCGGGTTACAATGAGCAGTTCTTC
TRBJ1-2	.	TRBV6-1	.	CASSEETVTYGYTF	TGTGCCAGCAGTGAAGAAACGGTTACCTATGGCTACACCTTC
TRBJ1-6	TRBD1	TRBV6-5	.	CASTLTGRNSPLHF	TGTGCCAGCACTCTGACAGGGCGCAATTCACCCCTCCACTTT
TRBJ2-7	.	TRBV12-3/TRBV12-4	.	CASSLGRIEQYF	TGTGCCAGCAGTTTAGGGCGGATCGAGCAGTACTTC
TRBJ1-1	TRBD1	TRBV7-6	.	CASSRSGAGGNTEAFF	TGTGCCAGCAGCCGCTCAGGGGCAGGGGGGAACACTGAAGCTTTCTTT
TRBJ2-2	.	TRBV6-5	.	CASRYVQGNTGELFF	TGTGCCAGCAGATACGTACAGGGTAACACCGGGGAGCTGTTTTTT
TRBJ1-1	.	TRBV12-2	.	CLKVRDSLREAFF	TGCCTCAAGGTCCGGGACAGCCTCCGGGAAGCTTTCTTT
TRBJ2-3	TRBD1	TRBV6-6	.	CASKGAGNTDTQYF	TGTGCCAGCAAGGGGGCAGGGAACACAGATACGCAGTATTTT
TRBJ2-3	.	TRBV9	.	CASSPRYDADTQYF	TGTGCCAGCAGCCCCCGCTACGATGCAGATACGCAGTATTTT
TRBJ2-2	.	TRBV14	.	CASSQWDGNTGELFF	TGTGCCAGCAGCCAGTGGGACGGGAACACCGGGGAGCTGTTTTTT
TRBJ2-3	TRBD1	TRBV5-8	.	CASSRDRGETDTQYF	TGTGCCAGCAGCAGGGACAGGGGAGAGACAGATACGCAGTATTTT
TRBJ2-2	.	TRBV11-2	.	CASSIRRGARPGELFF	TGTGCCAGCAGCATACGGCGCGGGGCACGACCCGGGGAGCTGTTTTTT
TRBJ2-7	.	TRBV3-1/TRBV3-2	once	CASSQAIRSDYEQYF	TGTGCCAGCAGCCAAGCCATCAGGTCGGACTACGAGCAGTACTTC
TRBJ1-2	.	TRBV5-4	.	CASSQLDGANYGYTF	TGTGCCAGCAGCCAGTTGGACGGAGCTAACTATGGCTACACCTTC
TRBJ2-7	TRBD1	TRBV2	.	CASSETGGPYEQYF	TGTGCCAGCAGTGAGACAGGGGGGCCCTACGAGCAGTACTTC
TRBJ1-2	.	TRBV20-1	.	CSARVRLGYTF	TGCAGTGCTAGAGTCCGTCTTGGCTACACCTTC
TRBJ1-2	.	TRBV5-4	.	CASSLGRDQGGYTF	TGTGCCAGCAGCTTGGGCAGGGACCAAGGGGGCTACACCTTC
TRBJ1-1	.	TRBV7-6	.	CASRPYGLNTEAFF	TGTGCCAGTCGCCCCTATGGCTTAAACACTGAAGCTTTCTTT
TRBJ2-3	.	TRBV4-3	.	CASSQPPATYTDTQYF	TGCGCCAGCAGCCAACCCCCGGCGACATACACAGATACGCAGTATTTT
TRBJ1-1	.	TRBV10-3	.	CAISDQGGGNTEAFF	TGTGCCATCAGTGATCAGGGTGGGGGGAACACTGAAGCTTTCTTT
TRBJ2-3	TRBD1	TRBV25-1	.	CASSGTGGAGDTQYF	TGTGCCAGCAGTGGGACAGGGGGCGCAGGGGATACGCAGTATTTT
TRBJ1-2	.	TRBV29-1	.	CSVEDLGYTF	TGCAGCGTTGAAGATCTCGGCTACACCTTC
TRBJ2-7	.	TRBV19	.	CASSLNQSPKEQYF	TGTGCCAGTAGTTTAAATCAGTCCCCGAAGGAGCAGTACTTC
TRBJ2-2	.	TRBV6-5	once	CASSPRTFNTGELFF	TGTGCCAGCAGTCCCCGGACATTTAACACCGGGGAGCTGTTTTTT
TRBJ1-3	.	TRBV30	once	CAWSVKGGGNTIYF	TGTGCCTGGAGTGTGAAGGGCGGTGGAAACACCATATATTTT
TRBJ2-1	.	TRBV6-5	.	CASSPGWQYNEQFF	TGTGCCAGCAGTCCCGGGTGGCAGTACAATGAGCAGTTCTTC
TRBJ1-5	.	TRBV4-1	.	CASSQEVWVGTLNSNQPQHF	TGCGCCAGCAGCCAAGAAGTGTGGGTAGGGACCCTGAATAGCAATCAGCCCCAGCATTTT
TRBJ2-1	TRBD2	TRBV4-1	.	CASSQGAIRTSGYNEQFF	TGCGCCAGCAGCCAAGGGGCAATAAGGACTAGCGGGTACAATGAGCAGTTCTTC
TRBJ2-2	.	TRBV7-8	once	CASSSNIGRLTTGELFF	TGTGCCAGCAGCTCGAACATCGGACGCCTAACCACCGGGGAGCTGTTTTTT
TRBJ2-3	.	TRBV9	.	CASSVGTSYTDTQYF	TGTGCCAGCAGCGTAGGGACCTCCTACACAGATACGCAGTATTTT
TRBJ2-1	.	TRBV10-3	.	CAVTSLSSYNEQFF	TGTGCCGTTACCTCTCTTAGCTCCTACAATGAGCAGTTCTTC
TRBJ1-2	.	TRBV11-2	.	CASSFAGLWDGYTF	TGTGCCAGCAGCTTCGCCGGACTGTGGGATGGCTACACCTTC
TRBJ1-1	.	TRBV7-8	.	CASSLGGATEAFF	TGTGCCAGCAGCTTAGGGGGGGCGACTGAAGCTTTCTTT
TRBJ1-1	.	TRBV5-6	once	CASSLVGGGTEAFF	TGTGCCAGCAGCTTGGTTGGGGGAGGCACTGAAGCTTTCTTT
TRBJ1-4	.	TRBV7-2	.	CASSFSTLNEKLFF	TGTGCCAGCAGCTTCAGCACACTTAATGAAAAACTGTTTTTT
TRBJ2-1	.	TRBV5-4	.	CASSPPLGVNEQFF	TGTGCCAGCAGCCCCCCTCTGGGGGTCAATGAGCAGTTCTTC
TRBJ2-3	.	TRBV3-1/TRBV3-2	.	CASSHTDTQYF	TGTGCCAGCAGTCACACAGATACGCAGTATTTT
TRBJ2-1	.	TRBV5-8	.	CASIMGRGNEQFF	TGTGCCAGCATAATGGGCAGGGGCAATGAGCAGTTCTTC
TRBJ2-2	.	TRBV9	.	CASSVVGQSTGELFF	TGTGCCAGCAGCGTAGTTGGACAGAGTACCGGGGAGCTGTTTTTT
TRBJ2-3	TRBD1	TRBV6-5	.	CASSLYGTADTQYF	TGTGCCAGCAGTCTTTACGGGACAGCAGATACGCAGTATTTT
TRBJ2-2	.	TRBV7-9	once	CASSSAIRLEPTNTGELFF	TGTGCCAGCAGCTCCGCTATTCGACTCGAACCCACGAACACCGGGGAGCTGTTTTTT
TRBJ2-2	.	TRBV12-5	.	CASGLTTGELFF	TGTGCTAGTGGTTTGACCACCGGGGAGCTGTTTTTT
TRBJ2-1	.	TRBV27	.	CASSHPGSPGNEQFF	TGTGCCAGCAGTCACCCGGGATCCCCAGGGAATGAGCAGTTCTTC
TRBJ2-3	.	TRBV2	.	CASRKTDLSTDTQYF	TGTGCCAGCAGAAAGACAGACCTAAGCACAGATACGCAGTATTTT
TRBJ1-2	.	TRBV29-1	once	CSVEDRRRTGGYTF	TGCAGCGTTGAAGATCGGAGACGAACAGGGGGCTACACCTTC
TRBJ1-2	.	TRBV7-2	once	CASSFRGGSAGYTF	TGTGCCAGCAGCTTTCGGGGGGGTTCTGCTGGCTACACCTTC
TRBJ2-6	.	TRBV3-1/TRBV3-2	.	CASSQDYYVTGSGANVLTF	TGTGCCAGCAGCCAAGATTATTATGTAACGGGTTCCGGGGCCAACGTCCTGACTTTC
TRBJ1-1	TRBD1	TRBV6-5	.	CASTLDRGNTEAFF	TGTGCCAGCACCTTAGACAGGGGAAATACTGAAGCTTTCTTT
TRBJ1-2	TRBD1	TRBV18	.	CASSPSGTGDWAGYTF	TGTGCCAGCTCACCCTCCGGGACAGGGGATTGGGCTGGCTACACCTTC
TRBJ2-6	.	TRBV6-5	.	CATENSGANVLTF	TGTGCCACTGAGAACTCTGGGGCCAACGTCCTGACTTTC
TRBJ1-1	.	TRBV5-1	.	CASRSWGSTEAFF	TGCGCCAGCAGGAGTTGGGGGAGCACTGAAGCTTTCTTT
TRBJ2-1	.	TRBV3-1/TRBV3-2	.	CASSPRLIPVDEQFF	TGTGCCAGCAGCCCTCGACTTATTCCCGTCGATGAGCAGTTCTTC
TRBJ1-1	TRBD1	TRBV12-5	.	CASGRGQGRVTEAFF	TGTGCTAGTGGCCGAGGACAGGGGAGAGTCACTGAAGCTTTCTTT